The 20 T cell receptor beta chains listed next were all sequenced from one sample in a study of blood T cell repertoires in COVID-19 (dated by TCRdb to 2020 to 2021). The library was made by the immunoSEQ multiplex PCR assay. TCRdb took over this immuneACCESS table, retaining in-frame rearrangements with V and J assigned. Such tables are incomplete; in checked studies, under half of the missing clones stem from an unresolved V gene, and the remainder is unexplained. The sample table holds 250,000 to 350,000 clones, of which about nine tenths were seen once. The ten largest clones capture 6.5% to 8% of the sample. Sample: peripheral blood. These TCRs come from a woman in her 30s with COVID-19, enrolled during active disease.

This chain uses TRBV7-2 with TRBJ2-3; 11 nucleotides align to TRBD2. Losses at the gene ends were 6 bases for V and 0 bases for J; bases not matched to a gene: 8. The germline V gene encodes CDR1 SGHTA and CDR2 FQGNSA. This CDR3 has 17 residues. The CDR3 DNA sequence: TGTGCCAGCAGAATAGCTGGGACTAGCGGTAGCACAGATACGCAGTATTTT. Translation: CASRIAGTSGSTDTQYF.

Note on this clone: Other DNA variants within this sample encode the same CDR3. The CDR3 coding sequence is TGTGCCAGCAGCTTAGCGGGAGGGAGAGAGACCCAGTACTTC. This translates into CASSLAGGRETQYF. The V gene is TRBV7-9, the J gene TRBJ2-5; TRBD2 aligns across 7 bases. This CDR3 spans 14 amino acids. Germline assignment: CDR1 SEHNR and CDR2 FQNEAQ (reference sequence). The V segment lost 0 bases and the J segment 4 bases; nucleotides outside the gene matches: 2. The full variable domain, completed using reference TRBV7-9 and TRBJ2-5, is DTGVSQNPRHKITKRGQNVTFRCDPISEHNRLYWYRQTLGQGPEFLTYFQNEAQLEKSRLLSDRFSAERPKGSFSTLEIQRTEQGDSAMYLCASSLAGGRETQYFGPGTRLLVL.

The CDR3 spells CASRGDTANTGELFF. In nucleotides, the CDR3 is TGTGCCAGCAGGGGGGACACCGCGAACACCGGGGAGCTGTTTTTT. V gene TRBV2 combines with J gene TRBJ2-2, with D possibly TRBD1 on 6 matching bases. Germline V gene data show CDR1 as SNHLY and CDR2 as FYNNEI. The CDR3 length is 15 residues. V lost 6 bases to trimming and J lost 0 bases, with 11 bases between them.

This clone has only one observation. V gene TRBV27 combines with J gene TRBJ2-3, with 10 positions matching TRBD2. Germline V lookup: CDR1 MNHEY, CDR2 SMNVEV (reference sequence). J was trimmed by 2 bases and V by 8 bases; bases with no gene match: 16. This CDR3 spans 18 amino acids. The CDR3 nucleotides read TGTGCCAGCCAAAGAAAGGGGAGACTAGCGGGCTTCACAGATACGCAGTATTTT. It codes for CASQRKGRLAGFTDTQYF.

The rearrangement links TRBV15 to TRBJ2-1; TRBD2 is a possible D gene (5 bases). The CDR3 is 15 residues long. V gave up 3 bases and J gave up 10 bases, with 19 bases separating them. Germline V gene data show CDR1 as LNHNV and CDR2 as YYDKDF (reference sequence). The CDR3 reads CATSRGSGLPGEQFF. Here the CDR3 DNA reads TGTGCCACCAGCAGGGGATCCGGACTGCCGGGGGAGCAGTTCTTC.

This clone was found a few times. V gene TRBV5-6 combines with J gene TRBJ1-1; D is undetermined. Germline V gives CDR1 SGHDT, CDR2 YYEEEE. V lost 3 bases and J lost 3, with 15 bases in between. The CDR3 extends over 15 amino acids. The CDR3 DNA sequence: TGTGCCAGCAGCTCCCCCCGGATAGGAGACACTGAAGCTTTCTTT. Its protein is CASSSPRIGDTEAFF. The full variable domain, with the rest looked up from reference TRBV5-6 and TRBJ1-1, is DAGVTQSPTHLIKTRGQQVTLRCSPKSGHDTVSWYQQALGQGPQFIFQYYEEEERQRGNFPDRFSGHQFPNYSSELNVNALLLGDSALYLCASSSPRIGDTEAFFGQGTRLTVV.

This chain joins TRBV7-2 and TRBJ2-7, with D possibly TRBD1 on 6 matching bases. The CDR3 is 14 amino acids. The V end lost 1 base, the J end lost 2 bases, and 9 bases lay between the germline ends. CDR1 and CDR2 (germline): SGHTA, FQGNSA. CDR3 region: CASSLGRTAYEQYF. In nucleotides, the CDR3 is TGTGCCAGCAGCTTAGGCAGGACAGCCTACGAGCAGTACTTC.

The rearrangement uses TRBV27 and TRBJ2-7; 9 nucleotides line up with TRBD1. Per germline, CDR1 MNHEY and CDR2 SMNVEV (reference sequence). CDR3 length: 15 amino acids. V dropped 1 base and J dropped 2; count of bases not matched to a gene: 3. The CDR3 DNA reads as TGTGCCAGCAGTTTATATTGGACAGGGGCCTACGAGCAGTACTTC. This codes for CASSLYWTGAYEQYF.

The table lists this clone with a few counts. The chain joins TRBV19 to TRBJ2-7; 9 bases match TRBD1. The CDR3 has 15 amino acids. Germline CDR1 and CDR2: LNHDA and SQIVND (reference sequence). The junction had 9 bases not matched to a gene; V was cut back by 3 bases and J by 6 bases. The CDR3 loop is CASSIRFDRGTEQYF. The CDR3 bases are TGTGCCAGTAGTATTCGGTTCGACAGGGGGACCGAGCAGTACTTC.

The CDR3: CASSPEARSYEQFF. CDR3 nucleotides: TGTGCCAGCAGCCCCGAGGCCCGCAGCTATGAGCAGTTCTTC. This chain links TRBV3-1 (or the pseudogene TRBV3-2) with TRBJ2-1; no clear D. The CDR3 totals 14 residues. Deletions cut 4 bases from V and 8 bases from J, with 15 bases between. Germline V lookup: CDR1 LGHDT, CDR2 YNNKEL (reference sequence).

V gene TRBV10-3 combines with J gene TRBJ1-1; D is possibly TRBD1 (6 bases). V gave up 4 bases and J gave up 5 bases, with 14 bases separating them. The germline CDR1 and CDR2 sequences are ENHRY and SYGVKD. The CDR3 has 14 residues. The CDR3 nucleotides are TGTGCCATCAGTGGGCCGCGGGGGCTGACTGAAGCTTTCTTT. Residues: CAISGPRGLTEAFF.

V and J are TRBV11-2 and TRBJ2-7, with D possibly TRBD2 on 5 matching bases. This CDR3 has 14 amino acids. Germline values: CDR1 SGHAT, CDR2 FQNNGV. Trimming removed 5 bases from V and 0 bases from J, with 11 bases in between. The DNA of the CDR3 is TGTGCCAGCAGCCCCATCGGGGTCTCCTACGAGCAGTACTTC. Amino acids: CASSPIGVSYEQYF.

This clone showed up just once. V usage is TRBV5-4 and J usage is TRBJ1-1; no clear D gene. Trimming left V 4 bases short and J 1 base short, with 11 bases between. The CDR3 extends over 14 amino acids. Per germline, CDR1 SGHNT and CDR2 YYREEE (reference sequence). The CDR3 loop is CASSPGGQNTEAFF. The CDR3, as DNA: TGTGCCAGCAGCCCGGGAGGCCAGAACACTGAAGCTTTCTTT.

The rearrangement joins TRBV12-5 to TRBJ2-1, with 8 bases matching TRBD1. V shed 7 bases, J shed 6 bases, and the junction held 2 bases outside the gene matches. The CDR3 is 12 residues long. Germline V gene sequence: CDR1 LGHNT, CDR2 FRNRAP. The CDR3 DNA sequence: TGTGCTAGTGCCGGACAGGGCAATGAGCAGTTCTTC. Its protein product is CASAGQGNEQFF.

The V and J genes are TRBV27 and TRBJ2-7, with D tentatively TRBD2 (6 bases). Trimming removed 10 bases from V and 0 bases from J, with 16 bases in between. The CDR3 covers 14 residues. In germline, CDR1 is MNHEY, CDR2 SMNVEV (reference sequence). As DNA, the CDR3 is TGTGCCATCTTCCTGGATAGCGGCTCCTACGAGCAGTACTTC. Protein sequence: CAIFLDSGSYEQYF.

The chain combines TRBV5-1 with TRBJ1-4; D is uncertain. V was pared by 2 bases and J by 4 bases, with 9 bases between. The CDR3 loop spans 14 amino acids. CDR1 is SGHRS, CDR2 YFSETQ, per germline. CDR3 sequence reads: CASSFEIFNEKLFF. DNA for the CDR3: TGCGCCAGCAGCTTCGAGATATTTAATGAAAAACTGTTTTTT.

The chain combines TRBV24-1 with TRBJ2-2; 8 bases are shared with TRBD1. With V trimmed by 5 bases and J by 3 bases, 1 base remained unmatched. The CDR3 contains 14 residues. Germline V gives CDR1 KGHDR, CDR2 SFDVKD. The CDR3 nucleotides are TGTGCCACCAGTGGGGACAGGCACACCGGGGAGCTGTTTTTT. The encoded protein is CATSGDRHTGELFF.

This chain uses TRBV7-3 with TRBJ2-5; 10 bases are shared with TRBD2. CDR1 and CDR2 (germline): SGHTA, FQGTGA. V was pared by 5 bases and J by 5 bases, with 8 bases of the junction left unmatched. This CDR3 is built from 15 residues. CDR3 DNA sequence: TGTGCCAGCAGCCGGGCTAGCGGGAGTACGGAGACCCAGTACTTC. Its translation: CASSRASGSTETQYF.

The sample holds one count of this clone. The J gene is TRBJ1-5, the V gene TRBV28; no clear D. Trimming pared 3 bases from V and 0 bases from J, leaving 9 bases between. The CDR3 sequence is 15 residues long. In germline, CDR1 is MDHEN, CDR2 SYDVKM. The CDR3 region has the DNA TGTGCCAGCAGTTTGAGACGGGGTAGCAATCAGCCCCAGCATTTT. This encodes CASSLRRGSNQPQHF. The full variable domain, with the rest looked up from reference TRBV28 and TRBJ1-5, is DVKVTQSSRYLVKRTGEKVFLECVQDMDHENMFWYRQDPGLGLRLIYFSYDVKMKEKGDIPEGYSVSREKKERFSLILESASTNQTSMYLCASSLRRGSNQPQHFGDGTRLSIL.

Worth noting for this clone: The identical CDR3 is also encoded by other nucleotide sequences in the sample. This sequence joins TRBV20-1 and TRBJ1-1; D not certain. Germline lookup yields CDR1 DFQATT and CDR2 SNEGSKA (reference sequence). V dropped 3 bases and J dropped 1 base, with 3 bases sitting between them. The CDR3 is 11 residues long. The CDR3 sequence: CSASQNTEAFF. CDR3 DNA: TGCAGTGCTAGCCAGAACACTGAAGCTTTCTTT.